A selection of T cell receptor beta chains follows, all from one sample in a study of beta chain features in type 1 diabetes. Clones were sequenced by immunoSEQ multiplex PCR, and TCRdb holds only the in-frame ones, with some missing. The data contain some 900,000 clones, roughly 15% of them singletons. Input material: naive CD4+ T cells from blood. The origin of the receptors is a woman younger than 30 in good health. Each CDR3 is given with its conserved first and last residue. Each record gives: CDR3 protein, CDR3 DNA, clone size, J gene, V gene, D gene. The D gene is left open where the match is weak. The size of a clone is reported for some rows only, either as once, few or many, or as a class for expanded clones.

cdr3_aa: CASSSRDRKEAFF
cdr3_nt: TGTGCCAGCAGTAGTCGGGACAGAAAAGAAGCTTTCTTT
clone_size: few
j_call: TRBJ1-1
v_call: TRBV25-1
d_call: TRBD1

cdr3_aa: CAISEQLGSYEQYF
cdr3_nt: TGTGCCATCTCCGAACAGCTAGGGTCCTACGAGCAGTACTTC
clone_size: few
j_call: TRBJ2-7
v_call: TRBV10-3
d_call: NA

cdr3_aa: CASSARGSNSPLHF
cdr3_nt: TGTGCCAGCAGCGCCAGGGGGTCTAATTCACCCCTCCACTTT
clone_size: few
j_call: TRBJ1-6
v_call: TRBV9
d_call: TRBD1

cdr3_aa: CASSYSGLMNTEAFF
cdr3_nt: TGCGCCAGCAGCTACTCGGGGCTGATGAACACTGAAGCTTTCTTT
clone_size: NA
j_call: TRBJ1-1
v_call: TRBV5-1
d_call: NA

cdr3_aa: CASSQGGSTDTQYF
cdr3_nt: TGTGCCAGCAGCCAGGGAGGGAGCACAGATACGCAGTATTTT
clone_size: NA
j_call: TRBJ2-3
v_call: TRBV28
d_call: TRBD2

cdr3_aa: CATSRDTPYLAKNIQYF
cdr3_nt: TGTGCCACCAGCAGAGATACCCCCTATTTAGCCAAAAACATTCAGTACTTC
clone_size: few
j_call: TRBJ2-4
v_call: TRBV15
d_call: NA

cdr3_aa: CASSPDRDSKQPQHF
cdr3_nt: TGTGCCAGCAGCCCAGACCGGGACAGTAAGCAGCCCCAGCATTTT
clone_size: once
j_call: TRBJ1-5
v_call: TRBV7-9
d_call: TRBD1

cdr3_aa: CAISVSLAMNTGELFF
cdr3_nt: TGTGCCATCAGTGTTAGTCTAGCGATGAACACCGGGGAGCTGTTTTTT
clone_size: NA
j_call: TRBJ2-2
v_call: TRBV10-3
d_call: NA

cdr3_aa: CASSLRSYGSNTEAFF
cdr3_nt: TGCGCCAGCAGCTTGCGTTCATACGGGTCTAACACTGAAGCTTTCTTT
clone_size: NA
j_call: TRBJ1-1
v_call: TRBV5-1
d_call: NA

cdr3_aa: CASSVGLGQGALGETQYF
cdr3_nt: TGTGCCAGCAGCGTAGGATTGGGACAGGGGGCGCTCGGAGAGACCCAGTACTTC
clone_size: few
j_call: TRBJ2-5
v_call: TRBV9
d_call: TRBD1

cdr3_aa: CASSLVGGVNYEQYF
cdr3_nt: TGTGCCAGCAGCTTAGTGGGGGGGGTTAACTACGAGCAGTACTTC
clone_size: few
j_call: TRBJ2-7
v_call: TRBV7-2
d_call: TRBD2

cdr3_aa: CASSLTRPSYEQYF
cdr3_nt: TGCGCCAGCAGCTTGACTAGACCCTCCTACGAGCAGTACTTC
clone_size: NA
j_call: TRBJ2-7
v_call: TRBV5-1
d_call: NA

cdr3_aa: CASSYGEGYGYTF
cdr3_nt: TGTGCCAGCAGTTACGGGGAGGGCTATGGCTACACCTTC
clone_size: few
j_call: TRBJ1-2
v_call: TRBV6-5
d_call: NA

cdr3_aa: CASSYRQGTEAFF
cdr3_nt: TGTGCCAGCAGCTACCGACAGGGCACTGAAGCTTTCTTT
clone_size: few
j_call: TRBJ1-1
v_call: TRBV7-9
d_call: TRBD1

cdr3_aa: CASSRGGLANNEQFF
cdr3_nt: TGTGCCAGCAGCCGCGGGGGACTAGCGAACAATGAGCAGTTCTTC
clone_size: few
j_call: TRBJ2-1
v_call: TRBV7-3
d_call: TRBD2

cdr3_aa: CASSFSLGPYGYTF
cdr3_nt: TGTGCCAGCAGCTTCTCTTTAGGTCCTTATGGCTACACCTTC
clone_size: NA
j_call: TRBJ1-2
v_call: TRBV7-9
d_call: NA

cdr3_aa: CASSTGDGNQPQHF
cdr3_nt: TGTGCCAGCAGTACGGGAGACGGCAATCAGCCCCAGCATTTT
clone_size: few
j_call: TRBJ1-5
v_call: TRBV6-6
d_call: NA

cdr3_aa: CATGASYEQYF
cdr3_nt: TGTGCCACAGGGGCCTCCTACGAGCAGTACTTC
clone_size: few
j_call: TRBJ2-7
v_call: TRBV28
d_call: NA

cdr3_aa: CASSSISYGQPQHF
cdr3_nt: TGTGCCAGCAGCTCCATCTCCTATGGGCAGCCCCAGCATTTT
clone_size: NA
j_call: TRBJ1-5
v_call: TRBV5-8
d_call: NA

cdr3_aa: CASSLTGTARYNEQFF
cdr3_nt: TGTGCCAGCAGCTTAACCGGGACAGCACGCTACAATGAGCAGTTCTTC
clone_size: few
j_call: TRBJ2-1
v_call: TRBV7-9
d_call: TRBD1

cdr3_aa: CASSPRGGGRGYEQYF
cdr3_nt: TGTGCCAGCAGCCCTCGCGGAGGGGGTCGCGGCTACGAGCAGTACTTC
clone_size: few
j_call: TRBJ2-7
v_call: TRBV7-8
d_call: NA

cdr3_aa: CASSEREWGSYEQYF
cdr3_nt: TGTGCCAGCAGTGAAAGGGAGTGGGGCTCCTACGAGCAGTACTTC
clone_size: NA
j_call: TRBJ2-7
v_call: TRBV2
d_call: NA

cdr3_aa: CSVPGSGSANYGYTF
cdr3_nt: TGCAGCGTCCCCGGGTCGGGGTCGGCTAACTATGGCTACACCTTC
clone_size: few
j_call: TRBJ1-2
v_call: TRBV29-1
d_call: NA

cdr3_aa: CASSPIAGERGEQYF
cdr3_nt: TGTGCCAGCAGCCCTATAGCGGGAGAAAGGGGAGAGCAGTACTTC
clone_size: NA
j_call: TRBJ2-5
v_call: TRBV6-5
d_call: TRBD2

cdr3_aa: CASSPVGGNLPQHF
cdr3_nt: TGTGCCAGCAGCCCTGTGGGAGGCAATCTTCCCCAGCATTTT
clone_size: few
j_call: TRBJ1-5
v_call: TRBV7-2
d_call: NA

cdr3_aa: CASSSTNTGELFF
cdr3_nt: TGTGCCAGCAGCTCCACGAACACCGGGGAGCTGTTTTTT
clone_size: NA
j_call: TRBJ2-2
v_call: TRBV7-3
d_call: NA

cdr3_aa: CASSPRGTTYNEQFF
cdr3_nt: TGTGCCAGCAGCCCGCGGGGGACTACCTACAATGAGCAGTTCTTC
clone_size: few
j_call: TRBJ2-1
v_call: TRBV7-9
d_call: TRBD2